These 20 T cell receptor beta chains originate from one sample sequenced in a study of T cell responses to AZD1222 COVID-19 vaccine. Profiling relied on immunoSEQ multiplex PCR, and the TCRdb table lists in-frame clones only, not all of them. The sample has 110,000 or so clones; approximately 89% are singletons. Sample: peripheral blood, taken on day 0 of MenACWY control vaccination. Receptors originate from an adult in good health.

This clone has only one observation. The CDR3 nucleotides are TGTGCCAGCAGTCTCGGGACAGCCTACTCTGGAAACACCATATATTTT. This sequence encodes CASSLGTAYSGNTIYF. V and J are TRBV28 and TRBJ1-3; 7 positions agree with TRBD1. This CDR3 comprises 16 residues. Germline assignment: CDR1 MDHEN and CDR2 SYDVKM. V trimming: 5 bases; J trimming: 0 bases; junction bases outside the gene matches: 7. The full variable domain, rest sourced from reference TRBV28 and TRBJ1-3, is DVKVTQSSRYLVKRTGEKVFLECVQDMDHENMFWYRQDPGLGLRLIYFSYDVKMKEKGDIPEGYSVSREKKERFSLILESASTNQTSMYLCASSLGTAYSGNTIYFGEGSWLTVV.

The chain employs TRBV27 and TRBJ1-1, with 9 bases that match TRBD1. Looked up from germline, CDR1 is MNHEY and CDR2 is SMNVEV (reference sequence). The CDR3 is made up of 15 amino acids. Trimming removed 5 bases from V and 0 bases from J; junction bases left unmatched: 4. The DNA for the CDR3 is TGTGCCAGCAGTCCCTGGGACAGGGTGAACACTGAAGCTTTCTTT. It yields the protein CASSPWDRVNTEAFF.

This sequence joins TRBV20-1 and TRBJ1-3; D gene uncertain. Germline CDR1 reads DFQATT; CDR2 reads SNEGSKA (reference sequence). Between the trimmed V and J ends, which lost 3 bases and 0 bases, there was a span of 12 bases. This CDR3 comprises 15 residues. The CDR3 coding sequence is TGCAGTGCTAGTTCGGACGGAGCCTCTGGAAACACCATATATTTT. Protein: CSASSDGASGNTIYF.

The rearrangement links TRBV5-1 to TRBJ2-1; D may be TRBD1 (5 bases). Germline values: CDR1 SGHRS, CDR2 YFSETQ. The CDR3 is 14 residues long. Trimming stripped 0 bases from V and 1 base from J, with 5 bases between. The CDR3 loop is CASSLDRSYNEQFF. The CDR3 bases are TGCGCCAGCAGCTTGGACAGGTCCTACAATGAGCAGTTCTTC.

The rearrangement uses TRBV29-1 and TRBJ2-7; D is undetermined. CDR3 size: 13 residues. Per the germline V gene, CDR1 is SQVTM and CDR2 is ANQGSEA. With 2 bases removed from V and 3 bases from J, the gap between germline ends came to 11 bases. The CDR3 here is CSVETDPGYEQYF. CDR3 bases: TGCAGCGTTGAAACAGACCCTGGCTACGAGCAGTACTTC.

The V gene is TRBV19, the J gene TRBJ1-5, with unresolved D. Germline V lookup: CDR1 LNHDA, CDR2 SQIVND (reference sequence). Trimming shortened V by 5 bases and J by 7 bases, and 12 bases separated the two germline ends. CDR3 size: 13 residues. DNA of the CDR3: TGTGCCAGTAGTGCAAGGGCGCAGCAGCCCCAGCATTTT. Its translation is CASSARAQQPQHF.

The chain uses TRBV30 and TRBJ2-2; D gene unclear. Germline CDR1 is GTSNPN and CDR2 is SVGIG (reference sequence). The CDR3 spans 14 residues. Trimming took 3 bases from V and 5 from J, leaving 13 bases between them. The chain's CDR3 is CAWRAARRTGELFF. Here the CDR3 DNA reads TGTGCCTGGAGGGCGGCCCGCCGGACCGGGGAGCTGTTTTTT.

The rearrangement uses TRBV29-1 and TRBJ2-1, with 15 bases matching TRBD2. V lost 6 bases to trimming and J lost 0 bases; unmatched junction nucleotides: 6. The CDR3 has 17 residues. Germline CDR1 SQVTM, CDR2 ANQGSEA. The CDR3 bases are TGCAGCGTCGGACTAGCGGGGGGGATTAGCTCCTACAATGAGCAGTTCTTC. This gives the protein CSVGLAGGISSYNEQFF.

The chain employs TRBV2 and TRBJ1-6; a weak D match, TRBD1 (5 bases). Trimming removed 6 bases at V and 4 bases at J, with 13 bases between. The CDR3 totals 15 residues. Germline-derived CDR1 and CDR2 are SNHLY and FYNNEI. In nucleotides, the CDR3 is TGTGCCAGCAGGGGGGAGGGTGGATATAATTCACCCCTCCACTTT. It yields the protein CASRGEGGYNSPLHF.

Only a few counts were recorded for this clone. The rearrangement links TRBV12-3 or TRBV12-4 to TRBJ1-1, with D tentatively TRBD1 (5 bases). The CDR3 extends over 13 amino acids. Trimming removed 8 bases from V and 3 bases from J, with 13 bases in between. Written as DNA, the CDR3 is TGTGCCAGCGGGACTGGGGGGTACACTGAAGCTTTCTTT. It translates to CASGTGGYTEAFF.

The chain employs TRBV12-5 and TRBJ2-1, with TRBD2 identical over 9 bases. The V segment lost 0 bases and the J segment 6 bases; nucleotides outside the gene matches: 6. Germline loops: CDR1 LGHNT, CDR2 FRNRAP. There are 16 residues in the CDR3. The CDR3 region is CASGLVLKRGANEQFF. The CDR3 DNA is TGTGCTAGTGGTTTGGTACTCAAGCGGGGGGCCAATGAGCAGTTCTTC.

This clone was detected once. This chain links TRBV5-1 with TRBJ2-3; 9 bases align to TRBD2. V shed 1 base and J 5 bases; nucleotides not matched to a gene: 5. This CDR3 region has 15 residues. Germline CDR1 and CDR2: SGHRS and YFSETQ. CDR3 in amino acids: CASSLSSGERDTQYF. CDR3 DNA: TGCGCCAGCAGCTTGTCTAGCGGGGAGAGAGATACGCAGTATTTT.

This chain uses TRBV18 with TRBJ2-3; D not certain. Between the trimmed V and J ends, which lost 6 bases and 1 base, there was a span of 11 bases. CDR3 length equals 14 residues. Germline V CDR1 and CDR2: KGHSH, LQKENI. The CDR3 loop is CASSPDFRTDTQYF. The CDR3, as DNA: TGTGCCAGCTCCCCCGATTTCCGCACAGATACGCAGTATTTT.

The genes are TRBV5-6 and TRBJ1-1; D possibly corresponds to TRBD1 (5 bases). V was clipped by 1 base and J by 2 bases, with 12 bases between them. Germline V lookup: CDR1 SGHDT, CDR2 YYEEEE. This CDR3 is built from 15 residues. CDR3: CASSLWGTENTEAFF. The CDR3 DNA sequence: TGTGCCAGCAGCTTGTGGGGGACGGAAAACACTGAAGCTTTCTTT.

CDR3 region: CAVTSGGGTYEQYF. The CDR3 DNA is TGTGCCGTAACCTCTGGGGGGGGCACCTACGAGCAGTACTTC. The chain links TRBV10-3 to TRBJ2-7; a possible D gene is TRBD2 (7 bases). This CDR3 is built from 14 residues. Trimming removed 11 bases from V and 2 bases from J, with 19 bases in between. Germline V lookup: CDR1 ENHRY, CDR2 SYGVKD.

As DNA, the CDR3 is TGCGCCAGCAGCTTGGTTAGACAGAACACTGAAGCTTTCTTT. Protein sequence: CASSLVRQNTEAFF. The chain combines TRBV5-1 with TRBJ1-1, with unresolved D. The CDR3 is made up of 14 amino acids. Germline V gives CDR1 SGHRS, CDR2 YFSETQ. Trimming cost V 0 bases and J 1 base, with 7 bases left between them.

The rearrangement links TRBV4-1 to TRBJ2-3; D uncertain. This CDR3 has 16 amino acids. From germline, CDR1 is MGHRA and CDR2 YSYEKL. The V gene lost 3 bases and the J gene lost 0 bases, with 13 bases spanning the gap. The CDR3 protein is CASSQRPTPSTDTQYF. The CDR3 DNA sequence: TGCGCCAGCAGCCAGCGACCGACCCCTAGCACAGATACGCAGTATTTT.

V and J are TRBV27 and TRBJ1-2; D is perhaps TRBD1 (6 bases). The CDR3 loop spans 16 amino acids. The germline V gene has CDR1 MNHEY and CDR2 SMNVEV (reference sequence). Trimming removed 2 bases from V and 5 bases from J, with 18 bases in between. CDR3 nucleotide sequence: TGTGCCAGCAGTTTAAACCTACAGGGTGCTCCTTATGGCTACACCTTC. Its protein is CASSLNLQGAPYGYTF.

V usage is TRBV10-3 and J usage is TRBJ1-1; 9 nucleotides line up with TRBD1. This CDR3 contains 14 residues. Germline V gene sequence: CDR1 ENHRY, CDR2 SYGVKD. V was clipped by 0 bases and J by 7 bases; unmatched bases: 3. CDR3 DNA: TGTGCCATCAGTGAGTCGGACAGGGGAAGTGAAGCTTTCTTT. It translates to CAISESDRGSEAFF.

The genes are TRBV27 and TRBJ1-4; 7 bases are a match to TRBD1. V lost 3 bases, J lost 3 bases, and 7 bases stayed unmatched. This CDR3 region has 16 residues. Germline loops: CDR1 MNHEY, CDR2 SMNVEV (reference sequence). The CDR3 loop reads CASSLYRTGSNEKLFF. The CDR3 DNA reads as TGTGCCAGCAGTTTGTACCGGACAGGTTCTAATGAAAAACTGTTTTTT.